This T cell receptor (beta chain) emerged from a study of blood T cells in healthy people across ages. Trimming removed 9 bases at V and 5 bases at J, with 11 bases between. Looked up from germline, CDR1 is KGHSH and CDR2 is LQKENI. The CDR3 runs 12 residues. This clonotype was found many times. PCR was performed a second time for 7 to 11 cycles using a sample-barcoded 5' primer and a J-beta primer mix. TCRdb reanalysed the 5' RACE reads using MiXCR and keeps one entry per CDR3 protein. The sample has around 1,000,000 distinct CDR3 sequences, under 30% seen once. The data were also submitted as part of a second study, on T cells of mothers and their children.

The rearrangement links TRBV18 to TRBJ2-1; D ambiguous. This TCR derives from a girl aged 2 to 10 in good health. The sequenced sample consisted of blood. The CDR3 DNA reads as TGTGCCAGTTCGCAAGTGAACAATGAGCAGTTCTTC. Amino acids: CASSQVNNEQFF.